The 30 T cell receptor beta chains below all came from one sample that was sequenced in a study of blood T cell repertoires in COVID-19. Profiled with immunoSEQ multiplex PCR; TCRdb holds only in-frame clones, not every one. The data show 75,000 to 90,000 clones, with 75% to 90% seen just once and around 12% held by the top ten. Sequencing was performed on peripheral blood. The receptor source for this set is a woman aged 40 to 50 with active or convalescent COVID-19.

This clone appeared once. This rearrangement joins TRBV27 to TRBJ1-5; 7 nucleotides match TRBD1. This CDR3 comprises 14 residues. The germline gives CDR1 MNHEY, CDR2 SMNVEV (reference sequence). J gave up 8 bases and V 6 bases, and 10 bases lay outside the gene matches. CDR3 bases: TGTGCCAGCAGCATAACAGGGGAGGAAGAGCCCCAGCATTTT. Amino acids: CASSITGEEEPQHF.

In nucleotides, the CDR3 is TGTGCCAGCAGTTCGCAGTTAACCCCCTCCACTGAAGCTTTCTTT. This encodes CASSSQLTPSTEAFF. V and J are TRBV28 and TRBJ1-1; D not resolved. V shed 4 bases and J shed 4 bases, with 16 bases lying between them. Germline assignment: CDR1 MDHEN and CDR2 SYDVKM. The CDR3 consists of 15 residues.

V is TRBV6-2 or TRBV6-3 and J is TRBJ1-4; no definite D call. V was trimmed by 2 bases and J by 1 base, leaving 8 bases between them. The CDR3 loop spans 15 amino acids. CDR1 is MNHEY and CDR2 is SVGEGT in the germline V gene. The chain's CDR3 is CASSYEPGTNEKLFF. CDR3 nucleotides: TGTGCCAGCAGTTACGAGCCGGGAACTAATGAAAAACTGTTTTTT.

Here the CDR3 reads CASSQDTARRQYF. The DNA of the CDR3 is TGCGCCAGCAGCCAAGATACGGCCAGGCGGCAGTACTTC. The chain has TRBV4-3 and TRBJ2-7; D is unresolved. This CDR3 is 13 amino acids long. The V end lost 0 bases, the J end lost 9 bases, and 12 bases lay between the germline ends. The V gene's germline CDR1 is LGHNA and CDR2 YSLEER.

Details on this clone: The sample has other DNA sequences that encode this CDR3 too. CDR3 sequence reads: CASSLPGGYGYTF. The CDR3 nucleotides are TGTGCCAGCAGCTTACCAGGGGGCTATGGCTACACCTTC. This chain connects TRBV7-2 to TRBJ1-2; 7 positions agree with TRBD1. J lost 4 bases, V lost 2 bases, and 1 base had no gene match. The germline V gene has CDR1 SGHTA and CDR2 FQGNSA. The CDR3 loop spans 13 amino acids.

This clone was observed a few times. The chain uses TRBV9 and TRBJ2-2; maybe TRBD2 (5 bases). The germline CDR1 and CDR2 sequences are SGDLS and YYNGEE. V lost 1 base to trimming and J lost 7 bases, with 5 bases between them. CDR3 length equals 12 residues. CDR3 residues: CASSVRDGELFF. Written as DNA, the CDR3 is TGTGCCAGCAGCGTACGGGACGGGGAGCTGTTTTTT. The full variable domain, with the rest looked up from reference TRBV9 and TRBJ2-2, is DSGVTQTPKHLITATGQRVTLRCSPRSGDLSVYWYQQSLDQGLQFLIQYYNGEERAKGNILERFSAQQFPDLHSELNLSSLELGDSALYFCASSVRDGELFFGEGSRLTVL.

CDR3 sequence: CATSRDWDRNSYEQYF. DNA of the CDR3: TGTGCCACCAGCAGAGACTGGGACAGGAACTCCTACGAGCAGTACTTC. The chain links TRBV15 to TRBJ2-7; 8 bases fit TRBD1. J was trimmed by 0 bases and V by 0 bases; bases with no gene match: 4. This CDR3 has 16 residues. Germline V lookup: CDR1 LNHNV, CDR2 YYDKDF (reference sequence).

The V call is TRBV5-1, the J call TRBJ2-7, with D perhaps matching TRBD1 (6 bases). Trimming removed 0 bases at V and 1 base at J, with 20 bases between. The CDR3 has 18 residues. Germline CDR1 is SGHRS and CDR2 is YFSETQ. The CDR3: CASSLDRVGTSPSYEQYF. Written as DNA, the CDR3 is TGCGCCAGCAGCTTGGACAGGGTGGGTACTAGTCCATCCTACGAGCAGTACTTC.

Relative to its sample, this clone is large. The chain combines TRBV10-3 with TRBJ2-7; 13 bases fit TRBD2. V lost 5 bases and J lost 4; bases outside the gene matches: 8. Per germline, CDR1 ENHRY and CDR2 SYGVKD. The CDR3 is 16 residues long. The CDR3 reads CAISTGGLAGVYEQYF. The CDR3 region has the DNA TGTGCCATCAGTACCGGAGGACTAGCGGGAGTTTACGAGCAGTACTTC.

V and J are TRBV7-9 and TRBJ1-1; a weak D match, TRBD1 (5 bases). Looked up from germline, CDR1 is SEHNR and CDR2 is FQNEAQ (reference sequence). V was trimmed by 2 bases and J by 4 bases, leaving 11 bases between them. The CDR3 covers 14 residues. The CDR3 DNA follows: TGTGCCAGCAGCTTAATGCAGGGCGGCACTGAAGCTTTCTTT. It encodes CASSLMQGGTEAFF.

CDR3 region: CASSLGQADTQYF. Here the CDR3 DNA reads TGCGCCAGCAGCTTGGGTCAGGCAGATACGCAGTATTTT. The chain has TRBV5-1 and TRBJ2-3; D uncertain. Germline loops: CDR1 SGHRS, CDR2 YFSETQ. This CDR3 spans 13 amino acids. The germline V and J ends were trimmed by 0 bases and 4 bases, with 6 bases remaining between them. Full variable domain (missing parts from reference TRBV5-1 and TRBJ2-3): KAGVTQTPRYLIKTRGQQVTLSCSPISGHRSVSWYQQTPGQGLQFLFEYFSETQRNKGNFPGRFSGRQFSNSRSEMNVSTLELGDSALYLCASSLGQADTQYFGPGTRLTVL.

The genes are TRBV7-2 and TRBJ1-1; D call uncertain. Trimming left V 5 bases short and J 1 base short, with 20 bases between. The CDR3 is 17 residues long. CDR1 SGHTA and CDR2 FQGNSA come from the germline V gene. The CDR3 loop is CASSPIPEITRNTEAFF. The CDR3, as DNA: TGTGCCAGCAGCCCTATTCCTGAGATCACCCGGAACACTGAAGCTTTCTTT.

The chain employs TRBV4-2 and TRBJ2-2, with 7 nucleotides matching TRBD1. This CDR3 is 16 amino acids long. Germline CDR1 is LGHNA and CDR2 is YNFKEQ. Trimming removed 2 bases from V and 4 bases from J; junction bases left unmatched: 7. DNA for the CDR3: TGTGCCAGCAGCCAACTAGGGGGCGAGCTCACCGGGGAGCTGTTTTTT. Translated: CASSQLGGELTGELFF.

The chain links TRBV6-6 to TRBJ1-5, with 7 bases identical to TRBD1. Germline V gene sequence: CDR1 MNHNY, CDR2 SVGAGI (reference sequence). The CDR3 is 14 residues long. The trim removed 5 bases at V and 3 bases at J, leaving 4 bases unmatched. For the CDR3, the DNA is TGTGCCAGCAGTCTACAGGGGAACAATCAGCCCCAGCATTTT. It yields the protein CASSLQGNNQPQHF.

The rearrangement joins TRBV18 to TRBJ2-1, with D possibly matching TRBD1 (6 bases). The germline V and J ends were trimmed by 2 bases and 0 bases, with 11 bases remaining between them. CDR3 size: 16 residues. Germline V gene data show CDR1 as KGHSH and CDR2 as LQKENI. This CDR3 is CASSPGADSSYNEQFF. The CDR3 nucleotides read TGTGCCAGCTCACCAGGGGCGGACAGCTCCTACAATGAGCAGTTCTTC.

The chain employs TRBV19 and TRBJ1-2; 8 positions agree with TRBD1. The germline gives CDR1 LNHDA, CDR2 SQIVND (reference sequence). V shed 7 bases, J shed 2 bases, and the junction held 0 bases outside the gene matches. This CDR3 has 12 residues. As DNA, the CDR3 is TGTGCCAGTACAGGGGGCAACTATGGCTACACCTTC. Its translation is CASTGGNYGYTF.

This chain links TRBV3-1 (or the pseudogene TRBV3-2) with TRBJ2-3, with 7 bases aligning to TRBD1. The CDR3 runs to 15 residues. Germline CDR1 and CDR2: LGHDT and YNNKEL (reference sequence). V was clipped by 5 bases and J by 2 bases; unmatched bases: 7. The CDR3 loop is CASSSGTVYTDTQYF. The CDR3 bases are TGTGCCAGCAGCTCCGGGACAGTATACACAGATACGCAGTATTTT.

The chain carries TRBV2 and TRBJ1-2; a weak D match, TRBD1 (6 bases). Germline CDR1 is SNHLY and CDR2 is FYNNEI. The ends were cut back, 8 bases at V and 8 bases at J, with 18 bases in the middle. The CDR3 is 13 amino acids. The DNA for the CDR3 is TGTGCCAGCGCTGACGGGGGGGGCGGAGGCTACACCTTC. Translating gives CASADGGGGGYTF.

This rearrangement joins TRBV19 to TRBJ2-2; the match to TRBD1 covers 8 bases. CDR3 length: 15 amino acids. Per the germline V gene, CDR1 is LNHDA and CDR2 is SQIVND (reference sequence). The V and J ends lost 11 bases and 5 bases, in that order; junction bases with no gene match: 13. This CDR3 reads CACLRGPLETGELFF. The CDR3 region has the DNA TGTGCCTGCCTCAGGGGGCCCTTAGAAACCGGGGAGCTGTTTTTT.

The V gene is TRBV7-2, the J gene TRBJ1-4; D is perhaps TRBD1 (6 bases). CDR1 and CDR2 (germline): SGHTA, FQGNSA. CDR3 length: 14 residues. Between the trimmed V and J ends, which lost 5 bases and 4 bases, there was a span of 11 bases. CDR3 amino acids: CASSPGHGNEKLFF. CDR3 bases: TGTGCCAGCAGCCCGGGACATGGTAATGAAAAACTGTTTTTT.

This sequence joins TRBV2 and TRBJ1-1, with D unclear. With 4 bases removed from V and 1 base from J, the gap between germline ends came to 7 bases. The CDR3 has 13 amino acids. Germline V CDR1 and CDR2: SNHLY, FYNNEI. The CDR3 DNA follows: TGTGCCAGCAGTGGGACTCCGAACACTGAAGCTTTCTTT. It yields the protein CASSGTPNTEAFF.

V gene TRBV18 combines with J gene TRBJ2-5; 8 positions agree with TRBD1. V lost 5 bases to trimming and J lost 2 bases; unmatched junction nucleotides: 7. Germline-derived CDR1 and CDR2 are KGHSH and LQKENI. CDR3 length equals 15 residues. CDR3 sequence: CASSGTGGRQETQYF. The CDR3 coding sequence is TGTGCCAGCTCAGGGACAGGTGGAAGACAAGAGACCCAGTACTTC.

The genes are TRBV19 and TRBJ1-2; tentatively, D is TRBD1 (5 bases). Trimming pared 3 bases from V and 8 bases from J, leaving 16 bases between. The CDR3 runs to 14 residues. Germline V lookup: CDR1 LNHDA, CDR2 SQIVND (reference sequence). CDR3 sequence (DNA): TGTGCCAGTAGTATTAGGTTCAATCGGGGGGGCTACACCTTC. It yields the protein CASSIRFNRGGYTF.

V usage is TRBV28 and J usage is TRBJ2-7; TRBD2 aligns across 10 bases. Germline trimming cut 7 bases from V and 0 bases from J; bases unmatched to any gene: 12. The CDR3 length is 17 residues. Germline V gene sequence: CDR1 MDHEN, CDR2 SYDVKM. CDR3 DNA: TGTGCCAGCAAAGGCCTAGCGGGAGTCACCTTCTCCTACGAGCAGTACTTC. Protein product: CASKGLAGVTFSYEQYF.

The V gene is TRBV7-9, the J gene TRBJ2-3; TRBD2 agrees at 11 bases. The CDR3 consists of 17 residues. Trimming cost V 1 base and J 2 bases; bases outside gene matches: 5. CDR1 SEHNR and CDR2 FQNEAQ come from the germline V gene (reference sequence). This chain's CDR3 is CASSLVVAGGHTDTQYF. For the CDR3, the DNA is TGTGCCAGCAGCTTAGTTGTAGCGGGAGGGCACACAGATACGCAGTATTTT.

A single count supports this clone. V is TRBV12-3 or TRBV12-4 and J is TRBJ2-1; 8 positions agree with TRBD1. Germline trimming cut 7 bases from V and 7 bases from J; bases unmatched to any gene: 6. The CDR3 has 13 residues. The chain's CDR3 is CASIRDRMNEQFF. The CDR3 DNA sequence: TGTGCCAGCATTCGGGACAGGATGAATGAGCAGTTCTTC.

This clone came up once. The J gene is TRBJ2-5, the V gene TRBV7-9, with 10 bases aligning to TRBD2. The germline V gene encodes CDR1 SEHNR and CDR2 FQNEAQ (reference sequence). The junction had 11 bases not matched to a gene; V was cut back by 5 bases and J by 5 bases. The CDR3 contains 16 residues. DNA of the CDR3: TGTGCCAGCAGCCCCTCAGCGGGAGGGCCGCAGGAGACCCAGTACTTC. Encoded protein: CASSPSAGGPQETQYF. Full variable domain (missing parts from reference TRBV7-9 and TRBJ2-5): DTGVSQNPRHKITKRGQNVTFRCDPISEHNRLYWYRQTLGQGPEFLTYFQNEAQLEKSRLLSDRFSAERPKGSFSTLEIQRTEQGDSAMYLCASSPSAGGPQETQYFGPGTRLLVL.

The gene calls are TRBV25-1 and TRBJ1-4, with 7 bases that match TRBD1. Germline V CDR1 and CDR2: MGHDK, SYGVNS. This CDR3 region has 16 residues. V was clipped by 1 base and J by 4 bases; unmatched bases: 6. CDR3 amino acids: CASSEFPGQSNEKLFF. For the CDR3, the DNA is TGTGCCAGCAGTGAATTCCCGGGACAGAGTAATGAAAAACTGTTTTTT.

This chain connects TRBV11-3 to TRBJ2-5; D is possibly TRBD1 (6 bases). The CDR3 length is 14 residues. Germline CDR1 is SGHNT and CDR2 is YENEEA. The V and J ends lost 5 bases and 4 bases respectively, with 14 bases between them. The CDR3 loop reads CASSGYREPETQYF. The CDR3 nucleotides are TGTGCCAGCAGCGGGTACAGGGAGCCAGAGACCCAGTACTTC.

This clone was seen a few times. The V and J genes are TRBV7-2 and TRBJ2-2; perhaps TRBD2 as D (6 bases). The germline gives CDR1 SGHTA, CDR2 FQGNSA. Trimming took 5 bases from V and 3 from J, leaving 13 bases between them. The CDR3 is made up of 15 amino acids. The CDR3 nucleotides are TGTGCCAGCAGCCTCCGCGGGACCTACACCGGGGAGCTGTTTTTT. It yields the protein CASSLRGTYTGELFF. Looking up the rest from reference TRBV7-2 and TRBJ2-2 gives the full variable domain: GAGVSQSPSNKVTEKGKDVELRCDPISGHTALYWYRQSLGQGLEFLIYFQGNSAPDKSGLPSDRFSAERTGGSVSTLTIQRTQQEDSAVYLCASSLRGTYTGELFFGEGSRLTVL.